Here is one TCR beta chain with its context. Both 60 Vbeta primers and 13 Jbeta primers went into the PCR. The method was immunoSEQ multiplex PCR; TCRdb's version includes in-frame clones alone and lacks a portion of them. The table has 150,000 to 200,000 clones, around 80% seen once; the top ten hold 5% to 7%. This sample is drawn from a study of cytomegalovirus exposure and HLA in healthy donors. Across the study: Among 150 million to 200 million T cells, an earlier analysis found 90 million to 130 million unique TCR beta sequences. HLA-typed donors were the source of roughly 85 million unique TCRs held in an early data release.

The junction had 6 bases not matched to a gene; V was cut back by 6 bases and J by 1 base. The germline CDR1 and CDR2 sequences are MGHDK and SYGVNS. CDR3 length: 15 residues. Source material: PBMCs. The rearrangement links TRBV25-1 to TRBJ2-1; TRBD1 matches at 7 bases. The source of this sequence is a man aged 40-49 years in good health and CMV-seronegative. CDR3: CASSSPGQSYNEQFF. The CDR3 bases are TGTGCCAGCAGCTCCCCGGGACAGTCCTACAATGAGCAGTTCTTC.